The 18 T cell receptor beta chains given below trace back to one sample, sequenced in a study of blood T cell repertoires in COVID-19. Libraries were prepared by immunoSEQ multiplex PCR; TCRdb keeps only in-frame clonotypes and omits some of them. The sample contains about 220,000 clones, about three quarters of which appear only once. Material: peripheral blood. The origin of the receptors is a woman in her 70s with acute or convalescent COVID-19.

This chain joins TRBV7-2 and TRBJ1-6; D gene ambiguous. The germline V and J ends were trimmed by 6 bases and 7 bases, with 10 bases remaining between them. This CDR3 has 13 residues. The V gene's germline CDR1 is SGHTA and CDR2 FQGNSA. The CDR3 DNA sequence: TGTGCCAGCAGGAATGACACAAATTCACCCCTCCACTTT. Translation: CASRNDTNSPLHF.

This chain uses TRBV19 with TRBJ2-3; 8 positions agree with TRBD2. CDR1 LNHDA and CDR2 SQIVND come from the germline V gene (reference sequence). The junction had 15 bases not matched to a gene; V was cut back by 10 bases and J by 0 bases. The CDR3 is 17 amino acids. The CDR3 nucleotides are TGTGCCACCAAGCCTACTAGCGGACACACGAGCACAGATACGCAGTATTTT. It yields the protein CATKPTSGHTSTDTQYF.

The chain links TRBV18 to TRBJ1-2; D not certain. Germline lookup yields CDR1 KGHSH and CDR2 LQKENI. This CDR3 region has 14 residues. Trimming took 3 bases from V and 6 from J, leaving 14 bases between them. Here the CDR3 DNA reads TGTGCCAGCTCACCGAGCGGCGACCTAAATGGCTACACCTTC. The encoded protein is CASSPSGDLNGYTF.

The chain joins TRBV6-5 to TRBJ2-3, with D possibly matching TRBD1 (5 bases). Trimming stripped 7 bases from V and 4 bases from J, with 18 bases between. This CDR3 is 15 amino acids long. Germline CDR1 reads MNHEY; CDR2 reads SVGAGI. The DNA for the CDR3 is TGTGCCAGCAAACCAAGGGGCGGTGGAGCAGATACGCAGTATTTT. This translates into CASKPRGGGADTQYF.

This clone was seen a handful of times. This chain connects TRBV5-1 to TRBJ2-2; 13 positions agree with TRBD2. The germline CDR1 and CDR2 sequences are SGHRS and YFSETQ. This CDR3 has 17 residues. J gave up 5 bases and V 0 bases, and 4 bases lay outside the gene matches. Here the CDR3 DNA reads TGCGCCAGCAGCTTGGGACTAGCGGGGGGCCCTACCGGGGAGCTGTTTTTT. Amino acid sequence: CASSLGLAGGPTGELFF.

The J gene is TRBJ1-3, the V gene TRBV14; possible D gene TRBD1, 5 bases. The length of the CDR3 is 13 residues. Germline V gene lookup returns CDR1 SGHDN and CDR2 FVKESK. Trimming removed 6 bases at V and 3 bases at J, with 9 bases between. The CDR3 DNA reads as TGTGCCAGCAGGCCAGGGAATGGAAACACCATATATTTT. Translated: CASRPGNGNTIYF.

This sequence joins TRBV5-5 and TRBJ1-6, with D tentatively TRBD1 (6 bases). V gave up 0 bases and J gave up 10 bases, with 17 bases separating them. CDR3 length: 16 residues. Germline V gene sequence: CDR1 SGHKS, CDR2 YYEKEE (reference sequence). The chain's CDR3 is CASSLGTTGRDSPLHF. The CDR3 nucleotides read TGTGCCAGCAGCTTGGGAACTACAGGGAGAGACTCACCCCTCCACTTT.

This clone was observed once. This sequence joins TRBV30 and TRBJ2-2; TRBD2 is a possible D gene (5 bases). CDR3 size: 13 residues. Germline-derived CDR1 and CDR2 are GTSNPN and SVGIG (reference sequence). V lost 1 base, J lost 10 bases, and 13 bases lay in between. The CDR3 DNA follows: TGTGCCTGGAGTGGAACCGGGATTCTGGAGCTGTTTTTT. Translation gives CAWSGTGILELFF.

V gene TRBV24-1 combines with J gene TRBJ2-2; unclear D gene. CDR3 length equals 13 residues. The V end lost 0 bases, the J end lost 8 bases, and 6 bases lay between the germline ends. The V gene's germline CDR1 is KGHDR and CDR2 SFDVKD. The CDR3 nucleotides read TGTGCCACCAGTGATTTGTACGGGGGGGAGCTGTTTTTT. The encoded protein is CATSDLYGGELFF.

This clone was detected once. The CDR3 loop reads CASSLEGGYTDTQYF. The CDR3 nucleotides are TGTGCCAGCAGCTTAGAGGGAGGCTACACAGATACGCAGTATTTT. This chain uses TRBV11-3 with TRBJ2-3; the D gene is possibly TRBD2 (6 bases). The CDR3 runs to 15 residues. The germline V gene has CDR1 SGHNT and CDR2 YENEEA. The V end was cut by 0 bases, the J end by 2 bases, with 9 bases between.

The chain couples TRBV9 to TRBJ2-3; D unresolved. Trimming stripped 0 bases from V and 8 bases from J, with 10 bases between. The CDR3 loop spans 13 amino acids. Germline V lookup: CDR1 SGDLS, CDR2 YYNGEE. The CDR3 sequence is CASSVAVGSTQYF. CDR3 bases: TGTGCCAGCAGCGTAGCCGTGGGCAGTACGCAGTATTTT.

J is TRBJ1-1 and V is TRBV9, with 11 bases matching TRBD1. The V and J ends lost 2 bases and 0 bases, in that order; junction bases with no gene match: 3. CDR1 SGDLS and CDR2 YYNGEE come from the germline V gene. This CDR3 comprises 16 residues. In nucleotides, the CDR3 is TGTGCCAGCAGCGTCGGACAGGGGGCCATGAACACTGAAGCTTTCTTT. This sequence encodes CASSVGQGAMNTEAFF. The full variable domain, rest sourced from reference TRBV9 and TRBJ1-1, is DSGVTQTPKHLITATGQRVTLRCSPRSGDLSVYWYQQSLDQGLQFLIQYYNGEERAKGNILERFSAQQFPDLHSELNLSSLELGDSALYFCASSVGQGAMNTEAFFGQGTRLTVV.

The J gene is TRBJ2-5, the V gene TRBV4-2, with 10 bases fitting TRBD2. V gave up 2 bases and J gave up 5 bases; unmatched junction bases: 5. The V gene's germline CDR1 is LGHNA and CDR2 YNFKEQ. The CDR3 has 15 residues. The CDR3 region has the DNA TGTGCCAGCAGCCAAAAGCGGGGGGGCGTTGAGACCCAGTACTTC. This codes for CASSQKRGGVETQYF.

The DNA for the CDR3 is TGTGCCAGCATTAGGGGGCCGAACACCGGGGAGCTGTTTTTT. It translates to CASIRGPNTGELFF. The chain combines TRBV2 with TRBJ2-2, with TRBD1 matching 7 bases. Germline CDR1 is SNHLY and CDR2 is FYNNEI. The trim removed 7 bases at V and 0 bases at J, leaving 2 bases unmatched. This CDR3 has 14 amino acids.

This chain joins TRBV4-1 and TRBJ1-2; 9 bases line up with TRBD1. The germline CDR1 and CDR2 sequences are MGHRA and YSYEKL. J gave up 5 bases and V 3 bases, and 10 bases lay outside the gene matches. CDR3 length: 16 residues. CDR3 nucleotide sequence: TGCGCCAGCAGCCAGGCTACCGGGACAGGGACTTATGGCTACACCTTC. This gives the protein CASSQATGTGTYGYTF.

This chain connects TRBV6-6 to TRBJ2-1; D perhaps matches TRBD2 (5 bases). In germline, CDR1 is MNHNY, CDR2 SVGAGI (reference sequence). This CDR3 contains 12 residues. V was pared by 0 bases and J by 12 bases, with 9 bases between. The CDR3 here is CASSYSELGQFF. In DNA, the CDR3 is TGTGCCAGCAGTTACTCTGAACTAGGGCAGTTCTTC.

The chain uses TRBV6-5 and TRBJ2-5, with D perhaps TRBD1 (6 bases). V lost 6 bases to trimming and J lost 0 bases, with 8 bases between them. Germline V gives CDR1 MNHEY, CDR2 SVGAGI. The CDR3 is made up of 13 amino acids. The CDR3 nucleotides read TGTGCCAGCAGATCAGGGGACCAAGAGACCCAGTACTTC. This gives the protein CASRSGDQETQYF.

This sequence joins TRBV19 and TRBJ2-1; TRBD2 matches 7 bases. The trim removed 1 base at V and 6 bases at J, leaving 6 bases unmatched. CDR3 length equals 15 residues. Germline loops: CDR1 LNHDA, CDR2 SQIVND (reference sequence). The DNA of the CDR3 is TGTGCCAGTAGTATAGGGACTAGATCCCCCAATGAGCAGTTCTTC. It codes for CASSIGTRSPNEQFF. Filled out from reference TRBV19 and TRBJ2-1, the complete variable domain reads DGGITQSPKYLFRKEGQNVTLSCEQNLNHDAMYWYRQDPGQGLRLIYYSQIVNDFQKGDIAEGYSVSREKKESFPLTVTSAQKNPTAFYLCASSIGTRSPNEQFFGPGTRLTVL.